A single sample is the source of the 3 T cell receptor beta chains below, sequenced in a study of beta chain features in type 1 diabetes. Expressed TCRB transcripts were sequenced because the entire RNA isolate underwent reverse transcription. Profiled with immunoSEQ multiplex PCR; TCRdb holds only in-frame clones, not every one. The data show some 900,000 clones, with under 20% seen just once and 0.02% to 0.03% held by the top ten. The sample comprised naive CD4+ T cells from blood. These receptors were taken from a woman younger than 35 in good health.

V gene TRBV5-1 combines with J gene TRBJ2-1; D is ambiguous. CDR1 is SGHRS, CDR2 YFSETQ, per germline. This CDR3 region has 15 residues. Trimming stripped 2 bases from V and 0 bases from J, with 9 bases between. CDR3 loop: CASSFGLYSYNEQFF. The DNA of the CDR3 is TGCGCCAGCAGCTTTGGTTTATACTCCTACAATGAGCAGTTCTTC. Variable domain in full (rest from reference TRBV5-1 and TRBJ2-1): KAGVTQTPRYLIKTRGQQVTLSCSPISGHRSVSWYQQTPGQGLQFLFEYFSETQRNKGNFPGRFSGRQFSNSRSEMNVSTLELGDSALYLCASSFGLYSYNEQFFGPGTRLTVL.

The rearrangement uses TRBV28 and TRBJ1-2, with a weak D call TRBD1 (5 bases). Trimming cost V 6 bases and J 3 bases, with 20 bases left between them. Germline values: CDR1 MDHEN, CDR2 SYDVKM. There are 16 residues in the CDR3. In nucleotides, the CDR3 is TGTGCCAGCAGCAGCCCCTATGGAGGGGCCCACTATGGCTACACCTTC. Its translation: CASSSPYGGAHYGYTF.

There are a few counts of this clone. V usage is TRBV10-3 and J usage is TRBJ2-5; 8 bases fit TRBD1. CDR3 length: 17 amino acids. Germline V gives CDR1 ENHRY, CDR2 SYGVKD. V lost 10 bases to trimming and J lost 5 bases; unmatched junction nucleotides: 21. CDR3 nucleotides: TGTGCCAGCCAAAATACCCTAATAACAGGGGACAGGGAGACCCAGTACTTC. It codes for CASQNTLITGDRETQYF.